This T cell receptor (beta chain) was recovered during a study of radiotherapy plus CTLA-4 blockade in lung cancer (dated by TCRdb to 2017 to 2018). Looking at the study overall: Objective responses occurred in approximately 19% of enrolled patients, and less than 35% achieved disease control. The full study reports these points: After treatment with radiotherapy and ipilimumab, TCR clones that originated in tumors expanded in peripheral blood. Increased serum interferon-beta after radiation, together with early dynamic changes in blood T cell clones, were reported to be the strongest predictors of response.

The germline V gene (reference sequence) gives CDR1 as MNHEY and CDR2 as SMNVEV. The cysteine opens and the phenylalanine closes a CDR3 of 13 amino acids. Of all the DNA, just the CDR3 is kept, 39 bases in frame from base 1. At the junction V is shortened by 0 bases and J by 4 bases, with 6 bases in between. Library prep was done by the immunoSEQ multiplex PCR assay. This is the immuneACCESS table as TCRdb keeps it, with only in-frame sequences that have V and J called. A part of the clones is gone; compared with another copy, unresolved V genes explain less than half, and the rest is unexplained. Counted in this sample were about 120,000 clones; 75% to 90% of them appeared once. Jointly, the top ten make up over 6% of the sample. On this clone itself: It has no known antigen specificity. No per-base quality is available; no much larger clone lies one base away.

The study tested focal radiation therapy combined with CTLA-4 blockade (ipilimumab) in patients with chemo-refractory metastatic non-small-cell lung cancer. The material was peripheral blood, obtained from a patient treated with radiotherapy plus ipilimumab. The sequence is built from TRBV27 and TRBJ2-5; the D gene is not confidently resolved. This receptor was obtained from a human donor with non-small cell lung cancer that progressed on radiotherapy plus ipilimumab. The CDR3 protein is CASSLSPGETQYF. The nucleotide sequence reads as follows: TGTGCCAGCAGTTTATCCCCGGGAGAGACCCAGTACTTC.